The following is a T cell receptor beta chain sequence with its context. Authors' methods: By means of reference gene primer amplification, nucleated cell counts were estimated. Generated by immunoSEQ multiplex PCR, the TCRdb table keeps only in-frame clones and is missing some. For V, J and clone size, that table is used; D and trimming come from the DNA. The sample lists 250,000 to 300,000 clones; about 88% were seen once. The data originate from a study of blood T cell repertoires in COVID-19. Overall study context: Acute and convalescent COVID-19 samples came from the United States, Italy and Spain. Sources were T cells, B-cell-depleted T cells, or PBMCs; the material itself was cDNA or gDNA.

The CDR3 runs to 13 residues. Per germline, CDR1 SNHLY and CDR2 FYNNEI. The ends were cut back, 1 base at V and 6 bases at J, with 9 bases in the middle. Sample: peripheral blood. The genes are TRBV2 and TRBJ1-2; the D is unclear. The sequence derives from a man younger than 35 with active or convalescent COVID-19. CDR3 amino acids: CASSEGPGHGYTF. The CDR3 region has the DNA TGTGCCAGCAGTGAAGGCCCTGGGCATGGCTACACCTTC.